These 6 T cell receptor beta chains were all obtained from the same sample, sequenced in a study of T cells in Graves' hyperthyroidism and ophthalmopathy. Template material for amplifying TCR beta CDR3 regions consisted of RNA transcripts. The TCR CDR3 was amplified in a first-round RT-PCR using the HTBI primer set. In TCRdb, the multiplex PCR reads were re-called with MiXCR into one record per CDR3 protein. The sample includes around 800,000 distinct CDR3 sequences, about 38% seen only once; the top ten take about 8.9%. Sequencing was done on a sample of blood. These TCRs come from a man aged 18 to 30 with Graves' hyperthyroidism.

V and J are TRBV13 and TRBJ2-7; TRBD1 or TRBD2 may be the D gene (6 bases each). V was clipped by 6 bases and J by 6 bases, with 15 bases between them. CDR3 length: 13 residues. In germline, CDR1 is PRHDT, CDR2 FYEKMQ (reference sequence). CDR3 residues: CASRGPGEAEQYF. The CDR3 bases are TGTGCCAGCAGGGGACCAGGGGAGGCCGAGCAGTACTTC. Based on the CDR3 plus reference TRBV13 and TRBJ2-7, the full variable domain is AAGVIQSPRHLIKEKRETATLKCYPIPRHDTVYWYQQGPGQDPQFLISFYEKMQSDKGSIPDRFSAQQFSDYHSELNMSSLELGDSALYFCASRGPGEAEQYFGPGTRLTVT.

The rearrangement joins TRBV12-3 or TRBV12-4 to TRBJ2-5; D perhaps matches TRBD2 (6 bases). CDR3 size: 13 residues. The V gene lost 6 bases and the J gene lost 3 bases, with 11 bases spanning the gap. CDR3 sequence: CASRGGVKETQYF. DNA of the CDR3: TGTGCCAGCAGGGGCGGGGTCAAAGAGACCCAGTACTTC.

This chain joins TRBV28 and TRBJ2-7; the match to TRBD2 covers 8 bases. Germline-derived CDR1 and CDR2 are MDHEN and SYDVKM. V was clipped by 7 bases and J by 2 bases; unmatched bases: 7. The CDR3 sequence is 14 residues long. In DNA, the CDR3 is TGTGCCAGCACTCCCGGGACTAGGGCCTACGAGCAGTACTTC. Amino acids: CASTPGTRAYEQYF. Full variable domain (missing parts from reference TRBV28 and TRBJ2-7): DVKVTQSSRYLVKRTGEKVFLECVQDMDHENMFWYRQDPGLGLRLIYFSYDVKMKEKGDIPEGYSVSREKKERFSLILESASTNQTSMYLCASTPGTRAYEQYFGPGTRLTVT.

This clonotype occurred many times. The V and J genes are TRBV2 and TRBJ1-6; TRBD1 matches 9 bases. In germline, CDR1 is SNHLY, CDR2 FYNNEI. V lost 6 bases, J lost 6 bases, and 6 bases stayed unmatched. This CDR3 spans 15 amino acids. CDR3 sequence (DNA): TGTGCCAGCAGCCGCCGGGACAGGGTTAATTCACCCCTCCACTTT. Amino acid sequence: CASSRRDRVNSPLHF.

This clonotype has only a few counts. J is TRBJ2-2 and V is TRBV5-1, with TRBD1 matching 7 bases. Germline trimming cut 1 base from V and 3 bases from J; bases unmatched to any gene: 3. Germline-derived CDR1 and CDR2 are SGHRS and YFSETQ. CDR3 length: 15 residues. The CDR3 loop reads CASSLRGGDTGELFF. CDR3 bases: TGCGCCAGCAGCTTGAGAGGGGGCGACACCGGGGAGCTGTTTTTT.

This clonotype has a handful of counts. The CDR3: CASSLRGNSNQPQHF. CDR3 bases: TGTGCCAGCAGTTTAAGGGGGAATAGCAATCAGCCCCAGCATTTT. V and J are TRBV12-3 or TRBV12-4 and TRBJ1-5, with a tentative D call TRBD1 (6 bases). V gave up 2 bases and J gave up 0 bases, with 8 bases separating them. CDR3 length: 15 residues.